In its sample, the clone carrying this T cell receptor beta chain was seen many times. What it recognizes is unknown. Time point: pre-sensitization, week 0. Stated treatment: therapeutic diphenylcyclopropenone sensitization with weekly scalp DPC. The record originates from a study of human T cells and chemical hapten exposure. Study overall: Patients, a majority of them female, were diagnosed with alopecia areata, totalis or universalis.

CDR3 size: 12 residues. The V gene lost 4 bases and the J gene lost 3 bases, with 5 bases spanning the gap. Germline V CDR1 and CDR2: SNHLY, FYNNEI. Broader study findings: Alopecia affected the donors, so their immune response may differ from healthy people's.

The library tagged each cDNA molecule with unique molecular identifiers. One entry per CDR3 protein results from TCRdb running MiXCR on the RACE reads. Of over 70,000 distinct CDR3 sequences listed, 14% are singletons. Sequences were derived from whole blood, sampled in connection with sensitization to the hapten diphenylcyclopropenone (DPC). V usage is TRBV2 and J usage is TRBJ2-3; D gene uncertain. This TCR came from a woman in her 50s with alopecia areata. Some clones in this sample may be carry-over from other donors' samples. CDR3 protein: CASSVKTDTQYF. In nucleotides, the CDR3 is TGTGCCAGCAGTGTCAAGACAGATACGCAGTATTTT.